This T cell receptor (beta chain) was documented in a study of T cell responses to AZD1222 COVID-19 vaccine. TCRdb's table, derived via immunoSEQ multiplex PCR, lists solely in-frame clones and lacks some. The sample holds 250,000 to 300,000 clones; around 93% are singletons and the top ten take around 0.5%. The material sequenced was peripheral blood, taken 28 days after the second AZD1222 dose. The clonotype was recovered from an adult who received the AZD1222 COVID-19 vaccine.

This chain's CDR3 is CATLWRLEAFF. CDR3 sequence (DNA): TGTGCCACCCTGTGGCGACTTGAAGCTTTCTTT. The V gene is TRBV2, the J gene TRBJ1-1; D call uncertain. Germline V gene sequence: CDR1 SNHLY, CDR2 FYNNEI. The CDR3 consists of 11 residues. V was shortened by 10 bases and J by 7 bases, with 13 bases between the two germline ends.